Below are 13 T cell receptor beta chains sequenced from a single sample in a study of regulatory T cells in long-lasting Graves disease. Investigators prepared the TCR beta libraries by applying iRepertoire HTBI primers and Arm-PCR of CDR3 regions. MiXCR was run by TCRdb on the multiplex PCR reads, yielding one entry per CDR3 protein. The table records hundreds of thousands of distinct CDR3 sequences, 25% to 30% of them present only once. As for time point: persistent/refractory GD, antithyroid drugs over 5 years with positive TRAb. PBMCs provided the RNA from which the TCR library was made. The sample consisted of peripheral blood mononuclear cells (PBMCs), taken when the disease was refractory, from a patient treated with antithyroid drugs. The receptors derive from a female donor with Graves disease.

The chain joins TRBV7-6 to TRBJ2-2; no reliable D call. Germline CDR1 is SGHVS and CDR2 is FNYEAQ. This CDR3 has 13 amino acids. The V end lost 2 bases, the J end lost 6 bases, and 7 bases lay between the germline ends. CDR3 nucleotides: TGTGCCAGCAGCTTAAGGAGTTCCGGGGAGCTGTTTTTT. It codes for CASSLRSSGELFF. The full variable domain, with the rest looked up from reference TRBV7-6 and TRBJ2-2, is GAGVSQSPRYKVTKRGQDVALRCDPISGHVSLYWYRQALGQGPEFLTYFNYEAQQDKSGLPNDRFSAERPEGSISTLTIQRTEQRDSAMYRCASSLRSSGELFFGEGSRLTVL.

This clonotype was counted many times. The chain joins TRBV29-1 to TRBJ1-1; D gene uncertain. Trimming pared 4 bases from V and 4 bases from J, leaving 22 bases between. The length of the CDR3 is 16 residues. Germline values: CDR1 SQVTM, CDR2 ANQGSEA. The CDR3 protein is CSVVFQALLGLTEAFF. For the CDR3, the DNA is TGCAGCGTTGTTTTTCAGGCCCTGCTTGGTCTCACTGAAGCTTTCTTT.

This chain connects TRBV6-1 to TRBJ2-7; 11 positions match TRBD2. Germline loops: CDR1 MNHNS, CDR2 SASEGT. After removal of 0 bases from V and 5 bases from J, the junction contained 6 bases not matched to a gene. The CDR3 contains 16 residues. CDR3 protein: CASSEAAELAGDEQYF. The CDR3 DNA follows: TGTGCCAGCAGTGAAGCGGCCGAACTAGCGGGAGACGAGCAGTACTTC.

In DNA form, the CDR3 reads TGTGCCAGCAGTGAGGTCGGGGGCTACACTGAAGCTTTCTTT. Amino acids: CASSEVGGYTEAFF. The genes are TRBV25-1 and TRBJ1-1, with a tentative D call TRBD1 (6 bases). V was pared by 3 bases and J by 3 bases, with 11 bases between. Germline V lookup: CDR1 MGHDK, CDR2 SYGVNS. The CDR3 sequence is 14 residues long.

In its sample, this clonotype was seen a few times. The CDR3 DNA is TGCAGTGCTAGAGCGGCACAGCCTAATTCACCCCTCCACTTT. Protein product: CSARAAQPNSPLHF. The chain employs TRBV20-1 and TRBJ1-6; D gene ambiguous. The V and J ends lost 1 base and 6 bases respectively, with 10 bases between them. Germline V gives CDR1 DFQATT, CDR2 SNEGSKA (reference sequence). The CDR3 is 14 residues long.

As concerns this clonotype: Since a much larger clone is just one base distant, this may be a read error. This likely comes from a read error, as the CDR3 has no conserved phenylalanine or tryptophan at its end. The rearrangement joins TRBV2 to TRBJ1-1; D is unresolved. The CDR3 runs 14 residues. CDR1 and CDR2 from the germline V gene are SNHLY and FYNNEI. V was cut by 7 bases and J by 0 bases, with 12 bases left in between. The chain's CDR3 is CASTRETLNTEAFS. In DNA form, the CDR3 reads TGTGCCAGCACCCGGGAGACCCTGAACACTGAAGCTTTCTCT.

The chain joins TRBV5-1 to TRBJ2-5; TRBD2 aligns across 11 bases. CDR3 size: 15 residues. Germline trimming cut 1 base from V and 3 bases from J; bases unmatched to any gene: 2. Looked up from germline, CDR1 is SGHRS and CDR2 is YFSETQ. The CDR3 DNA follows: TGCGCCAGCAGCTTGCAGACTAGCGGGAAAGAGACCCAGTACTTC. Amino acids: CASSLQTSGKETQYF. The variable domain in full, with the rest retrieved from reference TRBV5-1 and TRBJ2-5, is KAGVTQTPRYLIKTRGQQVTLSCSPISGHRSVSWYQQTPGQGLQFLFEYFSETQRNKGNFPGRFSGRQFSNSRSEMNVSTLELGDSALYLCASSLQTSGKETQYFGPGTRLLVL.

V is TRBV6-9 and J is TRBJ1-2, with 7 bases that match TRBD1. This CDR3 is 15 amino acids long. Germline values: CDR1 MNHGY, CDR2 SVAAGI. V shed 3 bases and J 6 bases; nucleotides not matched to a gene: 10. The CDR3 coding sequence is TGTGCCAGCAGTTACACCGACAGGGAAGGTGATGGCTACACCTTC. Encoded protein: CASSYTDREGDGYTF.

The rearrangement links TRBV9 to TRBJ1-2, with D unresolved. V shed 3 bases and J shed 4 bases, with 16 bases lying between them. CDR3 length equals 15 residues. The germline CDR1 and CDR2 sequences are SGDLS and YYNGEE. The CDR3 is CASSADLGRIYGYTF. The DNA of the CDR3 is TGTGCCAGCAGCGCAGACCTGGGTCGGATCTATGGCTACACCTTC. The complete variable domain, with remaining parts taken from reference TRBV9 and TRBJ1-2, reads DSGVTQTPKHLITATGQRVTLRCSPRSGDLSVYWYQQSLDQGLQFLIQYYNGEERAKGNILERFSAQQFPDLHSELNLSSLELGDSALYFCASSADLGRIYGYTFGSGTRLTVV.

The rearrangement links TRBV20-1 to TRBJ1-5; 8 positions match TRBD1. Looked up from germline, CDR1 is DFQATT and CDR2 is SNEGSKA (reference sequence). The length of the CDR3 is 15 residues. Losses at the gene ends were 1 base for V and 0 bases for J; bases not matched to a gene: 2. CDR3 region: CSARGQGNSNQPQHF. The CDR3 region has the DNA TGCAGTGCTAGAGGACAGGGGAATAGCAATCAGCCCCAGCATTTT.

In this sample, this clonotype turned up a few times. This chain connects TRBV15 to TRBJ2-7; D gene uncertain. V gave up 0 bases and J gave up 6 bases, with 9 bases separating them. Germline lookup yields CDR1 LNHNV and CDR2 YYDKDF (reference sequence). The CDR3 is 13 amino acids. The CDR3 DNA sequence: TGTGCCACCAGCAGAGATTTTCAGGTCGAGCAGTACTTC. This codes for CATSRDFQVEQYF.

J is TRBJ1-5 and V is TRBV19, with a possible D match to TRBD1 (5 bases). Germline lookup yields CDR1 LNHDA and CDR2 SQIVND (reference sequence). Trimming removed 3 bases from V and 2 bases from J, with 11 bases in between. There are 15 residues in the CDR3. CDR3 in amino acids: CASSMALGGNQPQHF. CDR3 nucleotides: TGTGCCAGTAGTATGGCCTTAGGGGGCAATCAGCCCCAGCATTTT.

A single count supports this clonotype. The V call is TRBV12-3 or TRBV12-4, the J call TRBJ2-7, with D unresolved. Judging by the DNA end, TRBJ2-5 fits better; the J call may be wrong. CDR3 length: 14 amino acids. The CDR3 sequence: CASSYSWRQETQYF. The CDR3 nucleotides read TGTGCCAGCAGTTACTCTTGGCGTCAAGAGACCCAGTACTTC.